This T cell receptor (beta chain) was documented in a study of T-cell reconstitution after alpha-beta-depleted transplantation in children. This clonotype has only a few counts. TCRbeta library construction was performed incorporating unique molecular identifiers. In TCRdb, the PCR reads were re-called with MiXCR into one record per CDR3 protein. The data show about half a million distinct CDR3 sequences, about 12% seen once. J gave up 9 bases and V 4 bases, and 16 bases lay outside the gene matches. The germline CDR1 and CDR2 sequences are MDHEN and SYDVKM. This CDR3 has 16 residues. This clonotype was sampled from a human donor who donated a stem cell graft to a child with combined immunodeficiency. Sequencing used PBMCs from the stem cell graft donor, obtained from the stem cell graft. The genes are TRBV28 and TRBJ2-7; 9 positions agree with TRBD1. CDR3 in DNA: TGTGCCAGCAGTTCCACCCCCGGGACAGGGAACGGCTTGCAGTACTTC. It translates to CASSSTPGTGNGLQYF.